Listed below are T cell receptor beta chains from one sample, sequenced in a study of multiple sclerosis patients with progressive multifocal leukoencephalopathy. Assay: immunoSEQ multiplex PCR; the TCRdb copy retains only in-frame clones and omits some. The top ten hold 12% of the sample, which has some 30,000 clones, around 83% seen once. The starting material was PBMCs, obtained from a patient treated with natalizumab. These TCRs come from a woman younger than 45 with progressive multifocal leukoencephalopathy. CDR3s include the opening cysteine and the closing phenylalanine or tryptophan. D genes are given only for firm matches. Clone size is stated in some rows and not others, as once, few, many or a class when expanded.

clone_size | cdr3_length | j_call | d_call | v_call | cdr3_aa | cdr3_nt
once | 16 | TRBJ1-1 | NA | TRBV10-3 | CAISGTVIQGNTEAFF | TGTGCCATCAGTGGCACGGTCATTCAGGGGAACACTGAAGCTTTCTTT
NA | 13 | TRBJ2-7 | NA | TRBV4-1 | CASSRAGPYEQYF | TGCGCCAGCAGCCGTGCGGGGCCCTACGAGCAGTACTTC
NA | 13 | TRBJ2-7 | TRBD1 | TRBV10-2 | CASSEPDRGEQYF | TGCGCCAGCAGTGAACCGGACAGGGGGGAGCAGTACTTC
NA | 16 | TRBJ1-6 | NA | TRBV5-5 | CASSLEGQGGESPLHF | TGTGCCAGCAGCTTAGAGGGGCAGGGAGGGGAGTCACCCCTCCACTTT
NA | 14 | TRBJ2-4 | NA | TRBV10-2 | CASREPGLLNIQYF | TGCGCCAGCAGGGAACCGGGCCTTCTAAACATTCAGTACTTC
NA | 15 | TRBJ1-1 | TRBD1 | TRBV4-3 | CASSRADRDNTEAFF | TGCGCCAGCAGCCGGGCCGACAGGGACAACACTGAAGCTTTCTTT
NA | 15 | TRBJ2-1 | NA | TRBV11-2 | CASSPSAAIYNEQFF | TGTGCCAGCAGCCCCTCGGCAGCTATATACAATGAGCAGTTCTTC
NA | 14 | TRBJ1-1 | NA | TRBV9 | CASSATGQSTEAFF | TGTGCCAGCAGCGCCACAGGACAGTCCACTGAAGCTTTCTTT
NA | 15 | TRBJ1-5 | NA | TRBV19 | CASSNLRGAHQPQHF | TGTGCCAGTAGTAATTTGAGGGGCGCGCATCAGCCCCAGCATTTT
NA | 15 | TRBJ1-2 | NA | TRBV4-1 | CASSQDSRANYGYTF | TGCGCCAGCAGCCAAGATAGCAGGGCCAACTATGGCTACACCTTC
NA | 15 | TRBJ1-2 | TRBD1 | TRBV15 | CATSTGTGGTYGYTF | TGTGCCACCAGCACCGGGACAGGGGGAACTTATGGCTACACCTTC
NA | 15 | TRBJ2-7 | TRBD2 | TRBV2 | CASSATSGSNYEQYF | TGTGCCAGCAGTGCGACTAGCGGATCTAACTACGAGCAGTACTTC
NA | 13 | TRBJ2-7 | NA | TRBV10-3 | CATLSTRSYEQYF | TGTGCCACCCTGTCGACTAGATCCTACGAGCAGTACTTC
NA | 13 | TRBJ2-7 | NA | TRBV5-1 | CASSLRGLGEQYF | TGCGCCAGCAGTTTAAGAGGTCTTGGCGAGCAGTACTTC
NA | 14 | TRBJ1-1 | NA | TRBV6-1 | CASSERGANTEAFF | TGTGCCAGCAGTGAACGGGGTGCGAACACTGAAGCTTTCTTT
NA | 15 | TRBJ2-7 | NA | TRBV6-5 | CASSLWGQGIGEQYF | TGTGCCAGCAGCCTATGGGGGCAGGGGATCGGCGAGCAGTACTTC
NA | 14 | TRBJ2-1 | TRBD1 | TRBV6-5 | CASSKDRAYNEQFF | TGTGCCAGCAGTAAGGACAGGGCATACAATGAGCAGTTCTTC
NA | 13 | TRBJ2-2 | NA | TRBV11-2 | CASSLGRPGELFF | TGTGCCAGCAGCTTAGGGAGACCCGGGGAGCTGTTTTTT
NA | 12 | TRBJ2-7 | TRBD1 | TRBV2 | CAISNRGYEQYF | TGTGCCATCTCTAACAGGGGTTACGAGCAGTACTTC
once | 14 | TRBJ1-2 | NA | TRBV5-1 | CASSLSRVDYGYTF | TGCGCCAGCAGCTTGTCCAGGGTAGACTATGGCTACACCTTC
NA | 13 | TRBJ2-5 | TRBD1 | TRBV7-3 | CASSLNRGETQYF | TGTGCCAGCAGCTTAAACAGGGGAGAGACCCAGTACTTC
NA | 13 | TRBJ2-5 | NA | TRBV7-3 | CASSLTRGETQYF | TGTGCCAGCAGCTTAACGCGGGGAGAGACCCAGTACTTC
NA | 14 | TRBJ1-5 | NA | TRBV25-1 | CASEGSGDYQPQHF | TGTGCCAGCGAGGGTTCAGGGGACTATCAGCCCCAGCATTTT
NA | 13 | TRBJ1-2 | TRBD1 | TRBV6-5 | CASSFRQGDGYTF | TGTGCCAGCAGTTTTCGACAGGGGGATGGCTACACCTTC
once | 12 | TRBJ2-7 | NA | TRBV7-9 | CASSLADREQYF | TGTGCCAGCAGCTTAGCGGACAGAGAGCAGTACTTC
once | 14 | TRBJ2-7 | TRBD1 | TRBV7-7 | CASSLGQGQHEQYF | TGTGCTAGCAGCTTAGGACAGGGGCAACACGAGCAGTACTTC
NA | 15 | TRBJ2-1 | NA | TRBV5-1 | CASSGEDGLLNEQFF | TGCGCCAGCAGCGGAGAGGACGGACTGCTCAATGAGCAGTTCTTC
NA | 15 | TRBJ1-1 | TRBD1 | TRBV7-2 | CASSLGGQGSTEAFF | TGTGCCAGCAGCTTAGGTGGACAGGGTTCCACTGAAGCTTTCTTT
NA | 14 | TRBJ1-3 | TRBD1 | TRBV19 | CASSNAGGINTIYF | TGTGCCAGTAGTAACGCAGGGGGCATCAACACCATATATTTT
few | 13 | TRBJ2-5 | NA | TRBV2 | CASTRVDGETQYF | TGTGCCAGCACCAGGGTGGACGGAGAGACCCAGTACTTC
NA | 14 | TRBJ2-3 | TRBD2 | TRBV27 | CASGRLAGTDTQYF | TGTGCCAGCGGTAGGCTAGCGGGCACAGATACGCAGTATTTT
once | 11 | TRBJ1-1 | NA | TRBV20-1 | CSAMTDTEAFF | TGCAGTGCTATGACAGACACTGAAGCTTTCTTT
once | 16 | TRBJ1-2 | NA | TRBV19 | CASSIDQPGKNYGYTF | TGTGCCAGTAGTATAGATCAGCCGGGGAAGAACTATGGCTACACCTTC
NA | 14 | TRBJ1-4 | TRBD1 | TRBV5-4 | CASSHRGPSEKLFF | TGTGCCAGCAGCCACAGGGGCCCGAGTGAAAAACTGTTTTTT
NA | 13 | TRBJ1-1 | NA | TRBV30 | CAWSVLGNTEAFF | TGTGCCTGGAGTGTTCTGGGAAACACTGAAGCTTTCTTT
NA | 14 | TRBJ2-1 | NA | TRBV19 | CASSIDSSYNEQFF | TGTGCCAGTAGTATAGACAGCTCCTACAATGAGCAGTTCTTC
NA | 16 | TRBJ1-2 | NA | TRBV7-8 | CASSFYERQANYGYTF | TGTGCCAGCAGCTTTTACGAACGACAGGCTAACTATGGCTACACCTTC
once | 14 | TRBJ2-2 | NA | TRBV10-3 | CAIQTGAGTGELFF | TGTGCCATCCAGACGGGGGCAGGGACCGGGGAGCTGTTTTTT
NA | 15 | TRBJ2-3 | NA | TRBV7-8 | CASSLRDLPTDTQYF | TGTGCCAGCAGCTTAAGGGACTTGCCCACAGATACGCAGTATTTT
NA | 13 | TRBJ1-5 | TRBD1 | TRBV27 | CASSSTGGGPQHF | TGTGCCAGCAGTTCAACAGGGGGCGGGCCCCAGCATTTT
NA | 15 | TRBJ1-2 | TRBD1 | TRBV7-2 | CASSSQRTGGRGYTF | TGTGCCAGCAGCTCGCAAAGGACAGGGGGCCGTGGCTACACCTTC
NA | 13 | TRBJ2-7 | NA | TRBV5-1 | CASSGGPGYEQYF | TGCGCCAGCAGTGGTGGGCCAGGCTACGAGCAGTACTTC
NA | 15 | TRBJ2-2 | NA | TRBV7-2 | CASSLVMGGTGELFF | TGTGCCAGCAGCTTAGTTATGGGGGGTACCGGGGAGCTGTTTTTT
NA | 13 | TRBJ2-1 | NA | TRBV28 | CASRHFRANEQFF | TGTGCCAGCAGACATTTTAGGGCCAATGAGCAGTTCTTC
once | 16 | TRBJ2-1 | NA | TRBV5-4 | CASSLASGGTYNEQFF | TGTGCCAGCAGCCTGGCTTCTGGGGGGACCTACAATGAGCAGTTCTTC
NA | 15 | TRBJ2-7 | TRBD2 | TRBV5-1 | CASSLGLAGVWEQYF | TGCGCCAGCAGCTTGGGACTAGCGGGAGTCTGGGAGCAGTACTTC
once | 15 | TRBJ1-6 | NA | TRBV4-1 | CASSQENRALSPLHF | TGCGCCAGCAGCCAAGAGAACAGGGCGTTATCACCCCTCCACTTT
NA | 18 | TRBJ2-5 | TRBD2 | TRBV27 | CASSLSPRGGTSQETQYF | TGTGCCAGCAGTTTATCCCCACGGGGGGGGACCTCCCAAGAGACCCAGTACTTC
NA | 14 | TRBJ1-5 | NA | TRBV2 | CASSELKGYQPQHF | TGTGCCAGCAGTGAATTGAAAGGGTATCAGCCCCAGCATTTT
few | 14 | TRBJ1-1 | TRBD1 | TRBV5-1 | CASSSQGGNTEAFF | TGCGCCAGCAGCTCCCAGGGGGGGAACACTGAAGCTTTCTTT
NA | 13 | TRBJ2-2 | NA | TRBV27 | CASSPHNTGELFF | TGTGCCAGCAGCCCACATAACACCGGGGAGCTGTTTTTT
few | 12 | TRBJ2-1 | NA | TRBV7-9 | CASSLASNEQFF | TGTGCCAGCAGCTTAGCTTCCAATGAGCAGTTCTTC
NA | 16 | TRBJ1-2 | TRBD1 | TRBV27 | CASSSRDRGPYYGYTF | TGTGCCAGCAGTTCCCGGGACAGGGGCCCCTACTATGGCTACACCTTC